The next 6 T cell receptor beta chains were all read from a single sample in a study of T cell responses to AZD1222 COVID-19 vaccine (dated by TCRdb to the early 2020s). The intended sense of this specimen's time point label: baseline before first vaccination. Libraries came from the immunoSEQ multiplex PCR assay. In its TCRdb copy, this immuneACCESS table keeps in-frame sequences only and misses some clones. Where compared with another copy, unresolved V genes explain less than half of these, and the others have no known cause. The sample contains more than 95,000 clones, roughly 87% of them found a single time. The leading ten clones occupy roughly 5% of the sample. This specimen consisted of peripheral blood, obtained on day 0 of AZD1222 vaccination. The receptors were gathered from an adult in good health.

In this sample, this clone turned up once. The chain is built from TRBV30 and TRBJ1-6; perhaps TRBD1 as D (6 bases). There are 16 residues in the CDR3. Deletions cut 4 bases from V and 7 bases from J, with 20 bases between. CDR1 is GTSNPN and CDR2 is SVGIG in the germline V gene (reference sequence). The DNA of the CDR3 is TGTGCCTGGAATCGGGGGGCACAGGGTCGGAATTCACCCCTCCACTTT. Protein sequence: CAWNRGAQGRNSPLHF. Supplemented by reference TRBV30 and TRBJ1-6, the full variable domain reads SQTIHQWPATLVQPVGSPLSLECTVEGTSNPNLYWYRQAAGRGLQLLFYSVGIGQISSEVPQNLSASRPQDRQFILSSKKLLLSDSGFYLCAWNRGAQGRNSPLHFGNGTRLTVT.

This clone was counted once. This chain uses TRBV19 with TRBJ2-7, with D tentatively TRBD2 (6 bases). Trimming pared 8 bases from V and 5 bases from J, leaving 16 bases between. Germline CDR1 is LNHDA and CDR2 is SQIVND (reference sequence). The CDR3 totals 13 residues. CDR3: CASHPSEGHEQYF. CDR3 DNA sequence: TGTGCCAGTCACCCCTCGGAGGGCCACGAGCAGTACTTC.

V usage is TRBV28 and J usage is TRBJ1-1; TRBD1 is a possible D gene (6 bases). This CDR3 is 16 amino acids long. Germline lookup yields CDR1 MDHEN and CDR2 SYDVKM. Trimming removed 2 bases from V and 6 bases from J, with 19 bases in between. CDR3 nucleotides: TGTGCCAGCAGTTTAAATTCGGGGGGAGGGGGACCTGAAGCTTTCTTT. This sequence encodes CASSLNSGGGGPEAFF.

The CDR3 sequence: CASSHSGWGYEQYF. The DNA for the CDR3 is TGTGCCAGCAGCCATTCTGGATGGGGCTACGAGCAGTACTTC. This chain connects TRBV5-6 to TRBJ2-7, with no clear D. V was trimmed by 4 bases and J by 3 bases, leaving 14 bases between them. The CDR3 sequence is 14 residues long. The germline V gene encodes CDR1 SGHDT and CDR2 YYEEEE.

CDR3 in DNA: TGTGCCAGCACCGACAGCTACAATCAGCCCCAGCATTTT. Translating it yields CASTDSYNQPQHF. The V call is TRBV7-9, the J call TRBJ1-5; D might be TRBD1 (5 bases). The germline CDR1 and CDR2 sequences are SEHNR and FQNEAQ (reference sequence). Trimming shortened V by 7 bases and J by 3 bases, and 10 bases separated the two germline ends. The CDR3 has 13 residues.

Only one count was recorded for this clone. The CDR3 spells CAWEGGFGETQYF. CDR3 DNA sequence: TGTGCCTGGGAAGGAGGGTTCGGGGAGACCCAGTACTTC. V usage is TRBV30 and J usage is TRBJ2-5; perhaps TRBD2 as D (6 bases). Trimming cost V 5 bases and J 5 bases, with 15 bases left between them. Per the germline V gene, CDR1 is GTSNPN and CDR2 is SVGIG (reference sequence). The CDR3 extends over 13 amino acids.